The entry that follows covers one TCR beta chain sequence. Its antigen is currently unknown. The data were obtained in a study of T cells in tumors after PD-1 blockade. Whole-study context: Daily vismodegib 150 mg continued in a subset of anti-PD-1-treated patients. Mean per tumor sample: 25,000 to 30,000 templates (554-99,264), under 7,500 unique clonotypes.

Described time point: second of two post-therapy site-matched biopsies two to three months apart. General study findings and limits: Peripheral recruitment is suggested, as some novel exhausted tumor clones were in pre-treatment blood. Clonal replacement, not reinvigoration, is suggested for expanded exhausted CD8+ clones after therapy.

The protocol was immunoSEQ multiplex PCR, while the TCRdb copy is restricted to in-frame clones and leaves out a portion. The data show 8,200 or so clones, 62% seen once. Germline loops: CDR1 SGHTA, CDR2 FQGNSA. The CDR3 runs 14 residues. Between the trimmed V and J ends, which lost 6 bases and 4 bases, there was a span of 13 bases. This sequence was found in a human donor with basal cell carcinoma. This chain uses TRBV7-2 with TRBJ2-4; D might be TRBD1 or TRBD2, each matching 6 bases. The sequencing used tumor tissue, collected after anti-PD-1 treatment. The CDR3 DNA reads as TGTGCCAGCAGAGAGGGGGGCCCGAAAAACATTCAGTACTTC. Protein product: CASREGGPKNIQYF.